These 19 T cell receptor beta chains came from one sample sequenced in a study of technical replicates of blood from several donors. Assay: immunoSEQ multiplex PCR; the TCRdb copy retains only in-frame clones and omits some. The table records some 14,000 clones, around 75% of them present only once. Material for sequencing was PBMCs. These receptors were collected from a human donor in good health.

The chain couples TRBV18 to TRBJ2-2; D remains ambiguous. Germline-derived CDR1 and CDR2 are KGHSH and LQKENI. With 6 bases removed from V and 7 bases from J, the gap between germline ends came to 12 bases. The CDR3 has 13 amino acids. The CDR3 spells CASSPEIGGELFF. The CDR3 coding sequence is TGTGCCAGCTCGCCCGAGATTGGCGGGGAGCTGTTTTTT.

The V and J genes are TRBV6-6 and TRBJ1-1; tentative D call: TRBD1 (5 bases). CDR1 MNHNY and CDR2 SVGAGI come from the germline V gene (reference sequence). The CDR3 consists of 14 residues. V gave up 2 bases and J gave up 1 base, with 8 bases separating them. The CDR3 loop is CASSYQTENTEAFF. The CDR3 DNA reads TGTGCCAGCAGTTACCAGACAGAGAACACTGAAGCTTTCTTT.

In DNA, the CDR3 is TGTGCCAGCAGCTGGGGAGGGACAGGGCAAGAAAAACTGTTTTTT. It is translated as CASSWGGTGQEKLFF. The chain is built from TRBV4-2 and TRBJ1-4, with 9 positions matching TRBD1. In germline, CDR1 is LGHNA, CDR2 YNFKEQ. The CDR3 spans 15 residues. The V gene end was trimmed by 5 bases and the J gene end by 8 bases; junction bases not matched to a gene: 9.

The rearrangement joins TRBV5-1 to TRBJ1-2, with unresolved D. Trimming left V 7 bases short and J 2 bases short, with 12 bases between. This CDR3 is built from 13 residues. Per germline, CDR1 SGHRS and CDR2 YFSETQ. CDR3 nucleotide sequence: TGCGCCAGCGCTGAAAGCGGAAACTATGGCTACACCTTC. This encodes CASAESGNYGYTF. Variable domain in full (rest from reference TRBV5-1 and TRBJ1-2): KAGVTQTPRYLIKTRGQQVTLSCSPISGHRSVSWYQQTPGQGLQFLFEYFSETQRNKGNFPGRFSGRQFSNSRSEMNVSTLELGDSALYLCASAESGNYGYTFGSGTRLTVV.

The chain has TRBV6-5 and TRBJ2-7, with D possibly matching TRBD1 (5 bases). V was pared by 2 bases and J by 4 bases, with 12 bases between. Per germline, CDR1 MNHEY and CDR2 SVGAGI. This CDR3 is 14 amino acids long. Here the CDR3 reads CASSYARVGYEQYF. In nucleotides, the CDR3 is TGTGCCAGCAGTTACGCCAGGGTTGGATACGAGCAGTACTTC.

The gene calls are TRBV5-1 and TRBJ2-7, with 8 positions matching TRBD2. The germline gives CDR1 SGHRS, CDR2 YFSETQ. The CDR3 covers 16 residues. The V segment lost 0 bases and the J segment 3 bases; nucleotides outside the gene matches: 8. CDR3 in DNA: TGCGCCAGCAGCTTGGGAGCCAGCGGGAGTTTCTACGAGCAGTACTTC. Amino acids: CASSLGASGSFYEQYF.

This clone was detected only once. The rearrangement uses TRBV28 and TRBJ1-3; 7 bases match TRBD1. The J segment lost 0 bases and the V segment lost 3 bases, leaving 5 bases of the junction unmatched. CDR3 length: 16 residues. Germline CDR1 reads MDHEN; CDR2 reads SYDVKM. The CDR3 sequence: CASSFRDSLSGNTIYF. The CDR3 DNA is TGTGCCAGCAGTTTCCGGGACAGCCTCTCTGGAAACACCATATATTTT.

The chain combines TRBV30 with TRBJ2-2, with D uncertain. This CDR3 contains 15 residues. The V gene lost 0 bases and the J gene lost 4 bases, with 12 bases spanning the gap. CDR1 is GTSNPN and CDR2 is SVGIG in the germline V gene (reference sequence). CDR3 nucleotides: TGTGCCTGGAGTGTACCAGTCAGACTCACCGGGGAGCTGTTTTTT. Translating it yields CAWSVPVRLTGELFF.

V is TRBV23-1 and J is TRBJ2-7, with D tentatively TRBD1 (7 bases). TRBV23-1 is placed among ORFs of uncertain function. Trimming removed 4 bases from V and 0 bases from J, with 22 bases in between. This CDR3 region has 18 residues. CDR3 coding DNA: TGCGCCAGCAGTCGGGGGCGGGACAGCACTCCCAGCTCCTACGAGCAGTACTTC. Protein sequence: CASSRGRDSTPSSYEQYF.

J is TRBJ2-1 and V is TRBV19; the match to TRBD2 covers 7 bases. The CDR3 has 16 residues. Germline V gives CDR1 LNHDA, CDR2 SQIVND (reference sequence). V was pared by 5 bases and J by 4 bases, with 11 bases of the junction left unmatched. The CDR3 loop is CASSPPGGSLYNEQFF. The CDR3 region has the DNA TGTGCCAGTAGTCCTCCGGGCGGGAGTCTGTACAATGAGCAGTTCTTC.

J is TRBJ2-1 and V is TRBV23-1; the D gene is possibly TRBD2 (5 bases). TRBV23-1 carries the ORF label, with uncertain function. The CDR3 loop spans 15 amino acids. Trimming shortened V by 9 bases and J by 0 bases, and 15 bases separated the two germline ends. CDR3 sequence (DNA): TGCGCCAGGCTCCTCCGGGATCTCTCCTACAATGAGCAGTTCTTC. Translation gives CARLLRDLSYNEQFF.

V and J are TRBV29-1 and TRBJ1-5; TRBD1 matches 8 bases. Germline V CDR1 and CDR2: SQVTM, ANQGSEA. The CDR3 runs 14 residues. Trimming took 7 bases from V and 2 from J; bases not matched to a gene: 7. CDR3 nucleotides: TGCAGCGCTCGGACAGGGAGTGGCAATCAGCCCCAGCATTTT. Translated: CSARTGSGNQPQHF.

The rearrangement uses TRBV6-1 and TRBJ2-1, with TRBD2 as a possible D gene (7 bases). Looked up from germline, CDR1 is MNHNS and CDR2 is SASEGT. V was shortened by 0 bases and J by 8 bases, with 23 bases between the two germline ends. The CDR3 extends over 18 amino acids. The CDR3 DNA sequence: TGTGCCAGCAGTGAAGCCCAGGCGTGGGGGGGCCCGAGTTATGAGCAGTTCTTC. Amino acids: CASSEAQAWGGPSYEQFF.

V gene TRBV25-1 combines with J gene TRBJ1-2; D is undetermined. V was trimmed by 3 bases and J by 0 bases, leaving 8 bases between them. CDR1 MGHDK and CDR2 SYGVNS come from the germline V gene. The length of the CDR3 is 14 residues. This CDR3 reads CASSEPGSNYGYTF. The CDR3 bases are TGTGCCAGCAGTGAGCCGGGGTCTAACTATGGCTACACCTTC.

V and J are TRBV6-1 and TRBJ1-4, with D maybe TRBD1 (6 bases). Trimming stripped 0 bases from V and 8 bases from J, with 13 bases between. The CDR3 totals 15 residues. Germline V lookup: CDR1 MNHNS, CDR2 SASEGT. CDR3 protein: CASSEARGGVEKLFF. DNA for the CDR3: TGTGCCAGCAGTGAAGCGAGGGGGGGGGTGGAAAAACTGTTTTTT.

The chain links TRBV5-1 to TRBJ2-6, with D maybe TRBD1 (6 bases). V lost 0 bases and J 1 base, leaving 23 bases between the germline ends. Germline V gene lookup returns CDR1 SGHRS and CDR2 YFSETQ. The CDR3 is made up of 21 amino acids. The CDR3 region is CASSLVVGQRFMGSGANVLTF. CDR3 in DNA: TGCGCCAGCAGCTTGGTAGTAGGACAGCGTTTTATGGGGTCTGGGGCCAACGTCCTGACTTTC.

This chain links TRBV9 with TRBJ2-1; 14 nucleotides line up with TRBD2. V was pared by 4 bases and J by 4 bases, with 7 bases of the junction left unmatched. The CDR3 has 17 residues. CDR1 and CDR2 from the germline V gene are SGDLS and YYNGEE. DNA of the CDR3: TGTGCCAGCAGCCCTCAGGGACTAGCGGGAGAGTACAATGAGCAGTTCTTC. Translated, it gives CASSPQGLAGEYNEQFF.

In this sample, this clone turned up once. The chain has TRBV7-6 and TRBJ2-5; 14 nucleotides align to TRBD2. The V segment lost 4 bases and the J segment 9 bases; nucleotides outside the gene matches: 4. Germline V gives CDR1 SGHVS, CDR2 FNYEAQ. The CDR3 totals 14 residues. In nucleotides, the CDR3 is TGTGCCAGCAGCTCAGGGACTAGCGGGAGTGCCCAGTACTTC. This translates into CASSSGTSGSAQYF.

This clone was counted a few times. The chain has TRBV7-2 and TRBJ2-6, with D perhaps TRBD2 (5 bases). CDR1 is SGHTA and CDR2 is FQGNSA in the germline V gene. The CDR3 covers 19 residues. Trimming took off 5 bases at V and 0 bases at J, with 20 bases between the two ends. The CDR3 DNA reads TGTGCCAGCAGCCCTAAACTAGTTCGGAGGAGCTCTGGGGCCAACGTCCTGACTTTC. Its protein is CASSPKLVRRSSGANVLTF.